Presented here are 21 T cell receptor beta chains from one specimen sequenced in a study of blood T cell repertoires in COVID-19. Clones were read by immunoSEQ multiplex PCR, and TCRdb kept only the in-frame ones, dropping some. The repertoire holds about 55,000 clones, with 86% as singletons. Sequencing was carried out using peripheral blood. The origin of the receptors is an elderly woman with acute or convalescent COVID-19.

On this clone itself: The germline gene is not matched at one end of the junction; a read error may be the cause. The rearrangement uses TRBV14 and TRBJ2-7; 8 bases are a match to TRBD1. CDR1 SGHDN and CDR2 FVKESK come from the germline V gene. CDR3 length: 15 amino acids. The CDR3: CASSKDRGANYEQYF. In DNA form, the CDR3 reads TGTGCCAGCAGCAAAGACAGGGGCGCGAACTACGAGCAGTACTTC.

The rearrangement joins TRBV3-1 (or the pseudogene TRBV3-2) to TRBJ1-2, with TRBD1 matching over 9 bases. V was clipped by 1 base and J by 6 bases; unmatched bases: 9. The CDR3 loop spans 16 amino acids. Looked up from germline, CDR1 is LGHDT and CDR2 is YNNKEL (reference sequence). The CDR3 bases are TGTGCCAGCAGCCAAGTCGAGACAGGGGGGAGACATGGCTACACCTTC. Its translation is CASSQVETGGRHGYTF.

The rearrangement uses TRBV7-9 and TRBJ1-2, with a tentative D call TRBD1 (5 bases). Germline CDR1 is SEHNR and CDR2 is FQNEAQ (reference sequence). This CDR3 region has 19 residues. The V gene lost 2 bases and the J gene lost 0 bases, with 22 bases spanning the gap. CDR3 bases: TGTGCCAGCAGCTTATATGGCCCCTCGGGGGGGAAAGCTAACTATGGCTACACCTTC. It is translated as CASSLYGPSGGKANYGYTF.

The rearrangement joins TRBV20-1 to TRBJ2-1; D is unresolved. CDR1 and CDR2 (germline): DFQATT, SNEGSKA (reference sequence). V was shortened by 3 bases and J by 7 bases, with 10 bases between the two germline ends. The length of the CDR3 is 12 residues. The chain's CDR3 is CSASPNGNEQFF. CDR3 in DNA: TGCAGTGCTAGTCCTAACGGGAATGAGCAGTTCTTC.

This sequence joins TRBV7-2 and TRBJ1-6; 7 bases agree with TRBD1. Germline V gene sequence: CDR1 SGHTA, CDR2 FQGNSA. The CDR3 has 15 amino acids. V dropped 0 bases and J dropped 7; count of bases not matched to a gene: 3. The CDR3 spells CASSLAGQHNSPLHF. In DNA form, the CDR3 reads TGTGCCAGCAGCTTAGCGGGACAGCACAATTCACCCCTCCACTTT.

The genes are TRBV7-8 and TRBJ1-2; D possibly corresponds to TRBD1 (6 bases). V shed 0 bases and J shed 7 bases, with 18 bases lying between them. CDR1 SGHVS and CDR2 FQNEAQ come from the germline V gene. The CDR3 is 16 amino acids. This CDR3 is CASSLATATIGGGYTF. CDR3 in DNA: TGTGCCAGCAGCTTAGCGACAGCGACTATAGGGGGTGGCTACACCTTC.

The chain joins TRBV29-1 to TRBJ2-1; the D gene is possibly TRBD2 (7 bases). Germline V CDR1 and CDR2: SQVTM, ANQGSEA. The V end lost 6 bases, the J end lost 4 bases, and 19 bases lay between the germline ends. The CDR3 has 15 amino acids. CDR3 in DNA: TGCAGCGTCGGGAAAGGGGGGGGAGCATACAATGAGCAGTTCTTC. Residues: CSVGKGGGAYNEQFF.

The gene calls are TRBV7-9 and TRBJ1-1; possible D gene TRBD1, 5 bases. Looked up from germline, CDR1 is SEHNR and CDR2 is FQNEAQ (reference sequence). V was clipped by 5 bases and J by 5 bases, with 18 bases between them. The CDR3 sequence is 15 residues long. CDR3 loop: CASSPHGQGGTEAFF. CDR3 DNA: TGTGCCAGCAGCCCCCACGGGCAGGGCGGAACTGAAGCTTTCTTT. Full variable domain (remainder filled in from reference TRBV7-9 and TRBJ1-1): DTGVSQNPRHKITKRGQNVTFRCDPISEHNRLYWYRQTLGQGPEFLTYFQNEAQLEKSRLLSDRFSAERPKGSFSTLEIQRTEQGDSAMYLCASSPHGQGGTEAFFGQGTRLTVV.

The genes are TRBV7-2 and TRBJ2-1; TRBD2 might be the D (6 bases). Germline V gives CDR1 SGHTA, CDR2 FQGNSA. Trimming left V 5 bases short and J 9 bases short, with 17 bases between. This CDR3 has 14 amino acids. The CDR3 reads CASSPLMAGSEQFF. The CDR3 nucleotides are TGTGCCAGCAGCCCTCTGATGGCGGGGAGTGAGCAGTTCTTC.

The chain is built from TRBV9 and TRBJ1-2, with 8 nucleotides matching TRBD1. Looked up from germline, CDR1 is SGDLS and CDR2 is YYNGEE. J lost 1 base, V lost 3 bases, and 11 bases had no gene match. The CDR3 has 17 amino acids. The CDR3 coding sequence is TGTGCCAGCAGCGGCCGGGACAGGTTGACCGGTAACTATGGCTACACCTTC. Residues: CASSGRDRLTGNYGYTF.

This chain joins TRBV7-8 and TRBJ2-2; D may be TRBD1 (6 bases). This CDR3 has 14 amino acids. V was clipped by 5 bases and J by 6 bases, with 13 bases between them. Germline CDR1 SGHVS, CDR2 FQNEAQ. The CDR3 sequence is CASSVEQGAGELFF. In DNA form, the CDR3 reads TGTGCCAGCAGCGTTGAACAGGGTGCCGGGGAGCTGTTTTTT.

The chain links TRBV28 to TRBJ2-7, with D possibly TRBD2 on 6 matching bases. Germline CDR1 MDHEN, CDR2 SYDVKM. The CDR3 length is 12 residues. The V gene lost 8 bases and the J gene lost 7 bases, with 15 bases spanning the gap. CDR3 protein: CASGGTTWEQYF. The DNA for the CDR3 is TGTGCCAGCGGGGGGACGACTTGGGAGCAGTACTTC. Full variable domain (missing parts from reference TRBV28 and TRBJ2-7): DVKVTQSSRYLVKRTGEKVFLECVQDMDHENMFWYRQDPGLGLRLIYFSYDVKMKEKGDIPEGYSVSREKKERFSLILESASTNQTSMYLCASGGTTWEQYFGPGTRLTVT.

This chain joins TRBV20-1 and TRBJ1-1; D ambiguous. The germline gives CDR1 DFQATT, CDR2 SNEGSKA (reference sequence). This CDR3 comprises 11 residues. V dropped 6 bases and J dropped 1 base, with 6 bases sitting between them. CDR3 DNA: TGCAGTGCCCCATCGAACACTGAAGCTTTCTTT. Translating gives CSAPSNTEAFF.

The chain recombines TRBV5-6 with TRBJ1-2, with D perhaps TRBD1 (5 bases). Germline values: CDR1 SGHDT, CDR2 YYEEEE. V was clipped by 1 base and J by 5 bases, with 12 bases between them. The CDR3 length is 14 residues. The CDR3 protein is CASSLSRASYGYTF. In DNA, the CDR3 is TGTGCCAGCAGCTTGTCCAGGGCATCGTATGGCTACACCTTC.

This clone has a handful of counts. The genes are TRBV19 and TRBJ2-1, with 9 bases lining up with TRBD1. J gave up 14 bases and V 5 bases, and 7 bases lay outside the gene matches. CDR1 and CDR2 (germline): LNHDA, SQIVND (reference sequence). The CDR3 spans 12 residues. The CDR3 DNA reads TGTGCCAGTAGTGCCCGGACAGGGGATGAGTTCTTC. Translated, it gives CASSARTGDEFF.

The chain employs TRBV15 and TRBJ2-1; 11 nucleotides agree with TRBD2. The length of the CDR3 is 16 residues. CDR1 and CDR2 (germline): LNHNV, YYDKDF (reference sequence). The junction had 2 bases not matched to a gene; V was cut back by 0 bases and J by 4 bases. CDR3 nucleotide sequence: TGTGCCACCAGCAGAGACGCTAGCGGGAGGTACAATGAGCAGTTCTTC. Translated, it gives CATSRDASGRYNEQFF. Variable domain in full (rest from reference TRBV15 and TRBJ2-1): DAMVIQNPRYQVTQFGKPVTLSCSQTLNHNVMYWYQQKSSQAPKLLFHYYDKDFNNEADTPDNFQSRRPNTSFCFLDIRSPGLGDTAMYLCATSRDASGRYNEQFFGPGTRLTVL.

V usage is TRBV9 and J usage is TRBJ2-3; TRBD1 matches at 9 bases. The CDR3 has 16 amino acids. The trim removed 4 bases at V and 2 bases at J, leaving 8 bases unmatched. Germline lookup yields CDR1 SGDLS and CDR2 YYNGEE. The CDR3 nucleotides are TGTGCCAGCAGCCCCCCCGGGACAGGGTTCACAGATACGCAGTATTTT. Amino acids: CASSPPGTGFTDTQYF. Full variable domain (missing parts from reference TRBV9 and TRBJ2-3): DSGVTQTPKHLITATGQRVTLRCSPRSGDLSVYWYQQSLDQGLQFLIQYYNGEERAKGNILERFSAQQFPDLHSELNLSSLELGDSALYFCASSPPGTGFTDTQYFGPGTRLTVL.

The rearrangement uses TRBV6-6 and TRBJ2-7; 7 nucleotides agree with TRBD2. J was trimmed by 2 bases and V by 5 bases; bases with no gene match: 9. Germline lookup yields CDR1 MNHNY and CDR2 SVGAGI (reference sequence). CDR3 length: 15 amino acids. The DNA for the CDR3 is TGTGCCAGCAGTCCGGCGGGGGTTACACCCTACGAGCAGTACGTC. Protein product: CASSPAGVTPYEQYV.

The V and J genes are TRBV4-2 and TRBJ1-2; D uncertain. The CDR3 runs to 16 residues. V was pared by 0 bases and J by 4 bases, with 15 bases between. Germline V lookup: CDR1 LGHNA, CDR2 YNFKEQ. CDR3 in DNA: TGTGCCAGCAGCCAAGAAGGAGCGGATTATGCCTATGGCTACACCTTC. Its protein product is CASSQEGADYAYGYTF.

The chain carries TRBV6-1 and TRBJ2-3, with 11 bases matching TRBD2. CDR1 is MNHNS and CDR2 is SASEGT in the germline V gene. CDR3 size: 16 residues. V was clipped by 1 base and J by 10 bases; unmatched bases: 10. The CDR3 DNA is TGTGCCAGCAGTGAAGAGGGCTTAGCGGGAGGGCGTCCGCAGTATTTT. It yields the protein CASSEEGLAGGRPQYF.

The chain uses TRBV7-3 and TRBJ2-2; 7 bases agree with TRBD1. Per the germline V gene, CDR1 is SGHTA and CDR2 is FQGTGA. The CDR3 spans 14 residues. V shed 6 bases, J shed 4 bases, and the junction held 5 bases outside the gene matches. The DNA of the CDR3 is TGTGCCAGCAGGACAGGGTCGCGCACCGGGGAGCTGTTTTTT. It codes for CASRTGSRTGELFF.